Listed here are 22 T cell receptor beta chains from one sample, sequenced in a study of regulatory T cells in long-lasting Graves disease. In building TCR beta libraries, iRepertoire HTBI primers were used together with Arm-PCR of CDR3 regions. TCRdb redid the calling of the multiplex PCR reads with MiXCR, one entry per CDR3 protein. The sample comprises fewer than 550,000 distinct CDR3 sequences, 20% to 25% of which are singletons, and more than 6% rests with the top ten. The time point: persistent/refractory GD, antithyroid drugs over 5 years with positive TRAb. The TCR library was prepared using RNA isolated from PBMCs. Sample: peripheral blood mononuclear cells (PBMCs), taken when the disease was refractory, from a patient treated with antithyroid drugs. The origin of the receptors is a female donor with Graves disease.

There are many counts of this clonotype. The chain links TRBV28 to TRBJ2-7; 14 nucleotides align to TRBD2. Germline CDR1 and CDR2: MDHEN and SYDVKM. CDR3 length: 15 amino acids. V gave up 9 bases and J gave up 0 bases; unmatched junction bases: 4. In DNA, the CDR3 is TGTGCCAGTCGGGGGACTAGCGGGAGCTCCTACGAGCAGTACTTC. Translation: CASRGTSGSSYEQYF.

V and J are TRBV4-3 and TRBJ2-7; a possible D gene is TRBD1 (6 bases). V was shortened by 1 base and J by 6 bases, with 19 bases between the two germline ends. This CDR3 has 16 amino acids. Germline loops: CDR1 LGHNA, CDR2 YSLEER. This CDR3 is CASSQGPQGMGSEQYF. CDR3 DNA sequence: TGCGCCAGCAGCCAAGGCCCTCAGGGGATGGGGTCCGAGCAGTACTTC.

This chain links TRBV10-2 with TRBJ2-7; perhaps TRBD1 as D (6 bases). The CDR3 contains 13 residues. Germline V gene sequence: CDR1 WSHSY, CDR2 SAAADI. V dropped 4 bases and J dropped 1 base, with 8 bases sitting between them. The DNA of the CDR3 is TGCGCCAGCAGTGGGGGGCGATCCTACGAGCAGTACTTC. Protein sequence: CASSGGRSYEQYF.

Ten or more counts support this clonotype. V is TRBV11-2 and J is TRBJ2-2; 7 bases fit TRBD2. This CDR3 is 15 amino acids long. The junction had 3 bases not matched to a gene; V was cut back by 2 bases and J by 3 bases. Per the germline V gene, CDR1 is SGHAT and CDR2 is FQNNGV. In nucleotides, the CDR3 is TGTGCCAGCAGCTTACTAGCGGCTTACACCGGGGAGCTGTTTTTT. Amino acid sequence: CASSLLAAYTGELFF. Together with reference TRBV11-2 and TRBJ2-2, the CDR3 gives the full variable domain: EAGVAQSPRYKIIEKRQSVAFWCNPISGHATLYWYQQILGQGPKLLIQFQNNGVVDDSQLPKDRFSAERLKGVDSTLKIQPAKLEDSAVYLCASSLLAAYTGELFFGEGSRLTVL.

This clonotype came up many times. Here the CDR3 reads CATTGGSSYGYTF. The CDR3 nucleotides are TGTGCCACCACAGGGGGTAGTAGCTATGGCTACACCTTC. The V and J genes are TRBV28 and TRBJ1-2; 8 bases fit TRBD1. CDR1 is MDHEN and CDR2 is SYDVKM in the germline V gene. V shed 10 bases and J 4 bases; nucleotides not matched to a gene: 8. The CDR3 has 13 residues.

A note on this clonotype: A much larger clone lies a single base off, so this may be a read error. This chain connects TRBV7-2 to TRBJ2-7, with 7 bases matching TRBD1. Germline CDR1 reads SGHTA; CDR2 reads FQGNSA. V shed 1 base, J shed 5 bases, and the junction held 5 bases outside the gene matches. There are 14 residues in the CDR3. The CDR3 nucleotides read TGTGCCAGCAGCTTAGGGGGACAGATACACGAGCAGTACTTC. Protein: CASSLGGQIHEQYF.

This sequence joins TRBV11-2 and TRBJ2-7, with TRBD1 identical over 8 bases. The CDR3 loop spans 16 amino acids. V trimming: 4 bases; J trimming: 7 bases; junction bases outside the gene matches: 15. Germline V gives CDR1 SGHAT, CDR2 FQNNGV. The CDR3 region is CASSSRTGQGAGEQYF. CDR3 sequence (DNA): TGTGCCAGCAGCTCCCGCACCGGTCAGGGGGCGGGGGAGCAGTACTTC.

About this clonotype: A much more abundant neighbour one base away suggests this may be a read error. The V and J genes are TRBV6-2 or TRBV6-3 and TRBJ1-1; D possibly corresponds to TRBD1 (5 bases). V was shortened by 6 bases and J by 1 base, with 18 bases between the two germline ends. Germline V lookup: CDR1 MNHEY, CDR2 SVGEGT. The CDR3 spans 16 residues. CDR3 DNA: TGTGCCAGCAGAGACGCGCCGGGACGGAAGAACACTGAAGCTTTCTTT. Translation: CASRDAPGRKNTEAFF.

The chain carries TRBV2 and TRBJ1-6; D perhaps matches TRBD1 (5 bases). CDR1 and CDR2 (germline): SNHLY, FYNNEI. V lost 5 bases to trimming and J lost 3 bases, with 11 bases between them. This CDR3 spans 15 amino acids. The CDR3, as DNA: TGTGCCAGCAGTCGAGAGACAGTCTATAATTCACCCCTCCACTTT. This gives the protein CASSRETVYNSPLHF.

This clonotype was recorded a few times. The CDR3 reads CASSLEGRPSTDTQYF. The DNA of the CDR3 is TGCGCCAGCAGCTTGGAGGGCAGACCTAGCACAGATACGCAGTATTTT. This sequence joins TRBV5-1 and TRBJ2-3; D is unresolved. This CDR3 spans 16 amino acids. Per germline, CDR1 SGHRS and CDR2 YFSETQ. Trimming pared 0 bases from V and 0 bases from J, leaving 11 bases between.

This clonotype was counted once. Given a much more abundant clone one base away, this may be a read error. Given the absence of the conserved phenylalanine or tryptophan at the CDR3 end, a read error is likely. V gene TRBV6-2 or TRBV6-3 combines with J gene TRBJ2-5; D not resolved. CDR1 is MNHEY, CDR2 SVGEGT, per germline. This CDR3 region has 14 residues. Trimming left V 5 bases short and J 4 bases short, with 14 bases between. CDR3 sequence reads: CASSPRRSGETQYL. CDR3 nucleotides: TGTGCCAGCAGTCCCAGGCGTTCCGGAGAGACCCAGTACCTC.

V usage is TRBV12-3 or TRBV12-4 and J usage is TRBJ2-7; tentative D call: TRBD2 (6 bases). This CDR3 spans 14 amino acids. V shed 6 bases and J shed 3 bases, with 15 bases lying between them. The CDR3 region is CASSRSGDGYEQYF. CDR3 coding DNA: TGTGCCAGCAGCCGTTCGGGGGACGGCTACGAGCAGTACTTC.

This clonotype was observed at least ten times. V is TRBV3-1 and J is TRBJ2-7; D not resolved. Germline V gene sequence: CDR1 LGHDT, CDR2 YNNKEL (reference sequence). Trimming cost V 1 base and J 3 bases, with 10 bases left between them. The CDR3 consists of 14 residues. The CDR3 nucleotides read TGTGCCAGCAGCCAAGGGTCAGGTGTCTACGAGCAGTACTTC. Amino acid sequence: CASSQGSGVYEQYF.

The sample holds many counts of this clonotype. V usage is TRBV7-9 and J usage is TRBJ1-6; D is uncertain. There are 16 residues in the CDR3. Germline V gene lookup returns CDR1 SEHNR and CDR2 FQNEAQ (reference sequence). Trimming left V 5 bases short and J 1 base short, with 12 bases between. The CDR3 spells CASSPEGWSYNSPLHF. The CDR3 bases are TGTGCCAGCAGCCCGGAGGGATGGTCCTATAATTCACCCCTCCACTTT.

This clonotype was detected only a few times. One end of the junction fails to match germline, which may point to a read error. J is TRBJ2-6 and V is TRBV6-5, with TRBD1 identical over 7 bases. There are 16 residues in the CDR3. The V gene's germline CDR1 is MNHEY and CDR2 SVGAGI. The CDR3 DNA reads as TGTGCCAGCAGTTCAAACAGGGGCTCTGAGGCCAACGTCCTGACTTTC. It specifies CASSSNRGSEANVLTF.

This clonotype has at least ten counts. The chain links TRBV6-2 or TRBV6-3 to TRBJ1-5, with a tentative D call TRBD1 (6 bases). CDR1 MNHEY and CDR2 SVGEGT come from the germline V gene. Trimming shortened V by 0 bases and J by 5 bases, and 11 bases separated the two germline ends. This CDR3 is 15 amino acids long. The CDR3 spells CASSYSDSGDQPQHF. The DNA of the CDR3 is TGTGCCAGCAGTTACTCGGACAGCGGAGATCAGCCCCAGCATTTT.

This clonotype was detected ten times or more. The V call is TRBV29-1, the J call TRBJ2-5, with 9 bases that match TRBD2. The germline V gene encodes CDR1 SQVTM and CDR2 ANQGSEA. J gave up 4 bases and V 3 bases, and 6 bases lay outside the gene matches. The CDR3 runs 14 residues. The CDR3 coding sequence is TGCAGCGTTGATTTAGCGGGAGTTAGAGAGACCCAGTACTTC. Its translation is CSVDLAGVRETQYF.

Concerning this clonotype itself: A much larger clone lies one base from this, so it may be a read error. V is TRBV20-1 and J is TRBJ2-2; TRBD2 matches at 7 bases. Germline V lookup: CDR1 DFQATT, CDR2 SNEGSKA (reference sequence). The CDR3 contains 16 residues. The CDR3 sequence: CGAISQSGKDTGELFF. CDR3 nucleotides: TGCGGTGCTATAAGCCAAAGCGGGAAGGACACCGGGGAGCTGTTTTTT.

This clonotype was found once. V usage is TRBV20-1 and J usage is TRBJ1-6; 9 bases fit TRBD1. V was pared by 6 bases and J by 9 bases, with 12 bases of the junction left unmatched. The CDR3 has 15 residues. The V gene's germline CDR1 is DFQATT and CDR2 SNEGSKA (reference sequence). CDR3 residues: CSANPTGGSGSPLHF. The DNA for the CDR3 is TGCAGTGCCAACCCTACAGGGGGCAGTGGTTCACCCCTCCACTTT.

The table lists this clonotype with a few counts. The V gene is TRBV28, the J gene TRBJ1-1; D not certain. The CDR3 is made up of 13 amino acids. Germline V gives CDR1 MDHEN, CDR2 SYDVKM. The V and J ends lost 7 bases and 0 bases respectively, with 9 bases between them. The CDR3 here is CASTRRLNTEAFF. As DNA, the CDR3 is TGTGCCAGCACCCGGCGGTTGAACACTGAAGCTTTCTTT.

This clonotype was observed many times. The gene calls are TRBV6-2 or TRBV6-3 and TRBJ1-5; TRBD1 is a possible D gene (6 bases). The V gene lost 5 bases and the J gene lost 0 bases, with 14 bases spanning the gap. Germline loops: CDR1 MNHEY, CDR2 SVGEGT. This CDR3 is 16 amino acids long. The CDR3 nucleotides read TGTGCCAGCAGTGAATTGGGGGCAGCTAGCAATCAGCCCCAGCATTTT. This gives the protein CASSELGAASNQPQHF.

This clonotype was observed at least ten times. V gene TRBV2 combines with J gene TRBJ1-5; D gene unclear. Germline V lookup: CDR1 SNHLY, CDR2 FYNNEI. The CDR3 runs to 13 residues. V gave up 8 bases and J gave up 1 base, with 9 bases separating them. Written as DNA, the CDR3 is TGTGCCAGCCAGGACGGAAGCAATCAGCCCCAGCATTTT. This encodes CASQDGSNQPQHF.